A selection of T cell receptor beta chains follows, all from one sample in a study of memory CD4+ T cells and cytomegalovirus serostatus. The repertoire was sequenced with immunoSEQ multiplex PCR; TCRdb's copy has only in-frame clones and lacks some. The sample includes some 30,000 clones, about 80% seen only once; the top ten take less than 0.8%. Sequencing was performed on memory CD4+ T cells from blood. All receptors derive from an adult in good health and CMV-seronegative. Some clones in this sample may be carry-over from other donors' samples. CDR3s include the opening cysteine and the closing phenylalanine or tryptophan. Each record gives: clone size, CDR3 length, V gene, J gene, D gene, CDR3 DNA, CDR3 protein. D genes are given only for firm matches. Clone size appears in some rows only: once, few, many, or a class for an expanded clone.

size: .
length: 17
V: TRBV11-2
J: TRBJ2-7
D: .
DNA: TGTGCCAGCAGCTTAGATCTGGCAGCGTCAATCTCCTACGAGCAGTACTTC
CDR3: CASSLDLAASISYEQYF

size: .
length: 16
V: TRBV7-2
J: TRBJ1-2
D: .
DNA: TGTGCCAGCAGCGCCTCGGCGGCGGGCTCGAACTATGGCTACACCTTC
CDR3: CASSASAAGSNYGYTF

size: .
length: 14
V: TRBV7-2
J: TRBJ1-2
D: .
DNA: TGTGCCAGCAGCCCCCAAGCTCTTAACTATGGCTACACCTTC
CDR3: CASSPQALNYGYTF

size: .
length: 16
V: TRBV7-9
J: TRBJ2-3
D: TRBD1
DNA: TGTGCCAGCAGCTTAGGAGGGGGCTATCTGACAGATACGCAGTATTTT
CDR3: CASSLGGGYLTDTQYF

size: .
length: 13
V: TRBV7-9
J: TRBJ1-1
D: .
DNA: TGTGCCAGCAGCTTAGATTGGGTTACTGAAGCTTTCTTT
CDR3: CASSLDWVTEAFF

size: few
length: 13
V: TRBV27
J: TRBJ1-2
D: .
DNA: TGTGCCAGCAGTACAAACCTGGACAGACGCTACACCTTC
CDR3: CASSTNLDRRYTF

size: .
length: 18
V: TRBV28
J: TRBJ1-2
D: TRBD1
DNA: TGTGCCAGCAGTCCAGCCAGAGAACAGGGGGCGCGAGTTCCCGGCTACACCTTC
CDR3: CASSPAREQGARVPGYTF

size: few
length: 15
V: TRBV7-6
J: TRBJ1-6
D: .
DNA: TGTGCCAGCAGCTTAGGTAGCTCCTATAATTCACCCCTCCACTTT
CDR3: CASSLGSSYNSPLHF

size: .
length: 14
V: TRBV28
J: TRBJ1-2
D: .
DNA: TGTGCCACCGGGACGAGTCAGGGTAACTATGGCTACACCTTC
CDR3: CATGTSQGNYGYTF

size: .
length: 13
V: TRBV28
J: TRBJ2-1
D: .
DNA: TGTGCCAGCAGCCCACAACAGGGACGCGAGCAGTTCTTC
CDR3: CASSPQQGREQFF

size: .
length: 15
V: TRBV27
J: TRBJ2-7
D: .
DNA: TGTGCCAGCAGCTTCAAACGGGACATGAGCGACGAGCAGTACTTC
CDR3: CASSFKRDMSDEQYF

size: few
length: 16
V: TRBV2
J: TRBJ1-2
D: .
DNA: TGTGCCAGCAGGTCTGACGGCGGCCGAGCTAACTATGGCTACACCTTC
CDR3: CASRSDGGRANYGYTF

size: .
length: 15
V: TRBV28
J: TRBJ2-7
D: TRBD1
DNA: TGTGCCAGCAATCGACAGGGGGGGGCCTCCTACGAGCAGTACTTC
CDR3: CASNRQGGASYEQYF

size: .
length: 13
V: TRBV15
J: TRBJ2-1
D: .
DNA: TGTGCCACCAGCAGAGATTGGGGCAATGAGCAGTTCTTC
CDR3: CATSRDWGNEQFF

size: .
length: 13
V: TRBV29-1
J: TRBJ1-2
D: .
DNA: TGCAGCGTTTTGGGGGGCCTCCACTATGGTTACACCTTC
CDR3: CSVLGGLHYGYTF

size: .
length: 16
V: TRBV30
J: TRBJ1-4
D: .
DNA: TGTGCCTGGAGGGATCCCCTCACCGGGCCCAATGAAAAACTGTTTTTT
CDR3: CAWRDPLTGPNEKLFF

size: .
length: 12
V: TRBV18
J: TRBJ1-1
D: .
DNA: TGTGCCAGCTCACCACCGGCGGGGGGGGCTTTCTTT
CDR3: CASSPPAGGAFF

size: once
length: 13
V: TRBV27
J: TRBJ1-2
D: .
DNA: TGTGCCAGCAGTCCCCTCCAAGGGTATGGCTACACCTTC
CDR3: CASSPLQGYGYTF

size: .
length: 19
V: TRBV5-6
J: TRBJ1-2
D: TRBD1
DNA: TGTGCCAGCAGCACCGAGGCCAAAACCACCGGGACAGTCAACTATGGCTACACCTTC
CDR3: CASSTEAKTTGTVNYGYTF

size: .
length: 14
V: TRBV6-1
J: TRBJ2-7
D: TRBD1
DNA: TGTGCCAGCAGTGAAGGCAGGGGGTACTACGAGCAGTACTTC
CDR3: CASSEGRGYYEQYF

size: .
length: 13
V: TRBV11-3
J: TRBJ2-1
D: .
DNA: TGTGCCAGCAGCCCTGGATCTGGGGATGAGCAGTTCTTC
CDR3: CASSPGSGDEQFF

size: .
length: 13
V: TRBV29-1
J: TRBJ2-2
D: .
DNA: TGCAGCGTTCGACCGCAGAACACCGGGGAGCTGTTTTTT
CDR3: CSVRPQNTGELFF

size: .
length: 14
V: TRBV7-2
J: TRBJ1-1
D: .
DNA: TGTGCCAGCAGCCCCCGGTTGTTGGGCACTGAAGCTTTCTTT
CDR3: CASSPRLLGTEAFF

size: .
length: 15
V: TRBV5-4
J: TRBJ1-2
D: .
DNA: TGTGCCAGCAGCTCCGACCGGGACGGTTTGTATGGCTACACCTTC
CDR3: CASSSDRDGLYGYTF

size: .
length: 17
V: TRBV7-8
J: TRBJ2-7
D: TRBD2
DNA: TGTGCCAGCAGCCGGCGGACTAGCGGGGGGCTTGTCTACGAGCAGTACTTC
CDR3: CASSRRTSGGLVYEQYF

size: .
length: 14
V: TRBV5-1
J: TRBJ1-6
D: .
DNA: TGCGCCAGCGGGCCCAGTGGACTAAATGGGCCCCTCCACTTT
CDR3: CASGPSGLNGPLHF

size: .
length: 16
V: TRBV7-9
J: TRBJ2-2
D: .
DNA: TGTGCCAGCAGCTGGGCGGGACTCGAGAACACCGGGGAGCTGTTTTTT
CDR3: CASSWAGLENTGELFF

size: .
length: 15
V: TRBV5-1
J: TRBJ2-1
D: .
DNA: TGCGCCAGCAGCTTGGCATTCGCTTCCTACAATGAGCAGTTCTTC
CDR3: CASSLAFASYNEQFF

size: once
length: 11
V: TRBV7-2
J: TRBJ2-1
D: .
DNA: TGTGCCAGCAGCTTCCTCAATGAGCAGTTCTTC
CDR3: CASSFLNEQFF

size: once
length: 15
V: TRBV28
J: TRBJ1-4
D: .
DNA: TGTGCCAGCAGTTCGCGTTCGGGGGATAATGAAAAACTGTTTTTT
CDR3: CASSSRSGDNEKLFF

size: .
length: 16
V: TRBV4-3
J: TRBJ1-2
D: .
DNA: TGCGCCAGCAGCCGGGAAGGTAGGGATCATAACTATGGCTACACCTTC
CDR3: CASSREGRDHNYGYTF

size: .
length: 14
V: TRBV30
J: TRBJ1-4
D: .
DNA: TGTGCCTCAGCCGCCGACAGGAGTAATGAAAAACTGTTTTTT
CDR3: CASAADRSNEKLFF

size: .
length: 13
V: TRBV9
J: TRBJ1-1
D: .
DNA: TGTGCCAGCAGCGTAATATGGAACACTGAAGCTTTCTTT
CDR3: CASSVIWNTEAFF

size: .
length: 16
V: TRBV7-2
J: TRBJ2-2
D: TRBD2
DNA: TGTGCCAGCAGCCCAGGGCTAGCGGGGGTCACCGGGGAGCTGTTTTTT
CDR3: CASSPGLAGVTGELFF

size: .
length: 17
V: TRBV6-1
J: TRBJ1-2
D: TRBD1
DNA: TGTGCCAGCAGTGAAGGGGGAGTCGGACAGGGAATGGATGGCTACACCTTC
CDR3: CASSEGGVGQGMDGYTF

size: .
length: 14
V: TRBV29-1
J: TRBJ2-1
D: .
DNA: TGCAGCGTTGGAAGGGGGACCCAGTTCAATGAGCAGTTCTTC
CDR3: CSVGRGTQFNEQFF

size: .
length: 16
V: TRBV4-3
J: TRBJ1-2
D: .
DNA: TGCGCCAGCAGCCAAGATTTCCGGGCCGGCGCCTATGGCTACACCTTC
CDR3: CASSQDFRAGAYGYTF

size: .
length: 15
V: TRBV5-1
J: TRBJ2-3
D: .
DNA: TGCGCCAGCAGCTTGGACAGGACTAGCACAGATACGCAGTATTTT
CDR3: CASSLDRTSTDTQYF

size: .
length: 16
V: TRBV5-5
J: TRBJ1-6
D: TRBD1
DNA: TGTGCCAGCAGCTTCGATTCCGGGACAGGGGGTATTCCCCTCCACTTT
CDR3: CASSFDSGTGGIPLHF

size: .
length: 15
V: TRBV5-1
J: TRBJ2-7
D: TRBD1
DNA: TGCGCCAGCAGCAGATCCGGGACAGGGAGGTACGAGCAGTACTTC
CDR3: CASSRSGTGRYEQYF

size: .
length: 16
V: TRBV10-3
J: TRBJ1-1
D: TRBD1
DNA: TGTGCCATCAGTGATGGGCAGGGGGCTGGGGTTCCTGAAGCTTTCTTT
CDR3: CAISDGQGAGVPEAFF

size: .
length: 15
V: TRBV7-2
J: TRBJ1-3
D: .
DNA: TGTGCCAGCAGCTTAGAGTCAGGGTCGGGAAACACCATATATTTT
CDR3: CASSLESGSGNTIYF

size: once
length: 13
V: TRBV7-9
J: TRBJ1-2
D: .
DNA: TGTGCCAGCAGCTTAAACAGTAACTATGGCTACACCTTC
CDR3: CASSLNSNYGYTF

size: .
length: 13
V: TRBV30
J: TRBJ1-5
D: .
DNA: TGTGCCTGGACGGGGAGTAGTAATCAGCCCCAGCATTTT
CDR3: CAWTGSSNQPQHF

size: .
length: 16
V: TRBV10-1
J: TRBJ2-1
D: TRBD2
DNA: TGCGCCAGCAGTCCCGCTGCCGGGGGGGTTCAGGGTGAGCAGTTCTTC
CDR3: CASSPAAGGVQGEQFF

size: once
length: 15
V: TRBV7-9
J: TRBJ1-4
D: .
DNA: TGTGCCAGCTGCCCATCGGGCAGGGGTAATGAAAAACTGTTTTTT
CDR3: CASCPSGRGNEKLFF

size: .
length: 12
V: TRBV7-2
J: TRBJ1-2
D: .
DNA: TGTGCCAGCACCCGGTCAGGACAGCTAGCGTCCTTC
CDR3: CASTRSGQLASF

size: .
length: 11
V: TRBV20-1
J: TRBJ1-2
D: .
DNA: TGCAGTGCTACACCTCACTATGGCTACACCTTC
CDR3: CSATPHYGYTF

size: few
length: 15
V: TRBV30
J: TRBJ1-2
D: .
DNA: TGTGCCTGGAGTGTACGGGGCAGGGTGGGATATGGCTACACCTTC
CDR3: CAWSVRGRVGYGYTF

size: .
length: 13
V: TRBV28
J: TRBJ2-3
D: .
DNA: TGTGCCAGCAGTTTATATCTTGCAGATACGCAGTATTTT
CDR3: CASSLYLADTQYF

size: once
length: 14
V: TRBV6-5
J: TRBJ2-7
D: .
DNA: TGTGCCAGCAGTCTTGGGCCCCAACTAGGCGAGCAGTACTTC
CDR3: CASSLGPQLGEQYF

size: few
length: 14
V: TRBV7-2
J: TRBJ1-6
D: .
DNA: TGTGCCAGCAGCTTGGACCGTTATAATTCACCCCTCCACTTT
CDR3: CASSLDRYNSPLHF